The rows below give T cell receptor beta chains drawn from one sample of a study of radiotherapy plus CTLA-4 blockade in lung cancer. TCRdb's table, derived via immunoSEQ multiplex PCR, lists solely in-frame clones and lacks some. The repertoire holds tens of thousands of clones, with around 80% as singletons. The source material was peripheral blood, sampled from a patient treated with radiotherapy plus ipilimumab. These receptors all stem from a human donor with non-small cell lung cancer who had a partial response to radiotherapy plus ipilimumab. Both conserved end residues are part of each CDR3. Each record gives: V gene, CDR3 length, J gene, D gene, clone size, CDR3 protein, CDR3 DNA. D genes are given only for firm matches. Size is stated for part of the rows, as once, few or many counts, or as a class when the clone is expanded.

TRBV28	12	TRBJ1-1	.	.	CASRTSATEAFF	TGTGCCAGCAGGACGAGCGCCACTGAAGCTTTCTTT
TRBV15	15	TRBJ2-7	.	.	CATSRWDTITYEQYF	TGTGCCACCAGCAGATGGGACACTATAACCTACGAGCAGTACTTC
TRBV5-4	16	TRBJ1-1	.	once	CASSLMERVMNTEAFF	TGTGCCAGCAGCTTGATGGAGAGGGTGATGAACACTGAAGCTTTCTTT
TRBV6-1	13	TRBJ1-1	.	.	CASSGEGNTEAFF	TGTGCCAGCAGTGGGGAGGGGAACACTGAAGCTTTCTTT
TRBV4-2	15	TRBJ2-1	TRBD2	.	CASSSGGGSYNEQFF	TGTGCCAGCAGCAGTGGCGGGGGGTCCTACAATGAGCAGTTCTTC
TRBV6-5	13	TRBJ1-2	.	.	CASRDSVSGGYTF	TGTGCCAGCAGGGACAGCGTCTCGGGTGGCTACACCTTC
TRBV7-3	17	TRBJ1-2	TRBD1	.	CASSFLPRQGDIYGYTF	TGTGCCAGCAGCTTCCTTCCCCGACAGGGGGACATCTATGGCTACACCTTC
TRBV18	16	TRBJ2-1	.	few	CASSPGERQSYNEQFF	TGTGCCAGCTCACCGGGAGAGCGGCAGTCCTACAATGAGCAGTTCTTC
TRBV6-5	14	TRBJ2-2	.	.	CASSYVEYTGELFF	TGTGCCAGCAGTTACGTAGAGTACACCGGGGAGCTGTTTTTT
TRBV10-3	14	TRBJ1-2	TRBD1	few	CAISQTGANYGYTF	TGTGCCATCAGCCAGACAGGGGCTAACTATGGCTACACCTTC
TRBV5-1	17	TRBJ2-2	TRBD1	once	CASSLVKGTVGTGELFF	TGCGCCAGCAGCTTGGTTAAAGGGACAGTCGGCACCGGGGAGCTGTTTTTT
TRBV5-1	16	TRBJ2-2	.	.	CASSLGQPRPTGELFF	TGCGCCAGCAGCTTGGGACAGCCTAGACCCACCGGGGAGCTGTTTTTT
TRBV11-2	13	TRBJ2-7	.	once	CASSFGVPYEQYF	TGTGCCAGCAGCTTCGGGGTACCCTACGAGCAGTACTTC
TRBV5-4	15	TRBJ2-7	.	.	CASSLPGTGSYEQYF	TGTGCCAGCAGCCTTCCGGGTACAGGGTCCTACGAGCAGTACTTC
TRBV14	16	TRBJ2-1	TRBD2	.	CASSQGSGGGYNEQFF	TGTGCCAGCAGCCAAGGTAGCGGGGGGGGCTACAATGAGCAGTTCTTC
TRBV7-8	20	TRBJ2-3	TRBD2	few	CASSSPRASGGQTSTDTQYF	TGTGCCAGCAGCTCCCCCAGGGCTAGCGGGGGACAGACTAGCACAGATACGCAGTATTTT
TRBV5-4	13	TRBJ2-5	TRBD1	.	CASSLGQGETQYF	TGTGCCAGCAGCTTGGGACAGGGGGAGACCCAGTACTTC
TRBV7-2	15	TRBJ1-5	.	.	CASSLAGGPGQPQHF	TGTGCCAGCAGCTTAGCGGGGGGGCCCGGTCAGCCCCAGCATTTT
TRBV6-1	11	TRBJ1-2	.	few	CVVAVNYGYTF	TGCGTGGTGGCGGTCAACTATGGCTACACCTTC
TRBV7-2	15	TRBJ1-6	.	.	CASSPHTGYNSPLHF	TGTGCCAGCAGCCCCCACACAGGTTATAATTCACCCCTCCACTTT
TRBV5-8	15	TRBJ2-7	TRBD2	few	CASSSSGLPSYEQYF	TGTGCCAGCAGCTCCTCGGGACTACCCTCCTACGAGCAGTACTTC
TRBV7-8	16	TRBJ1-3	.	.	CASSLATGNSGNTIYF	TGTGCCAGCAGCTTAGCAACAGGGAACTCTGGAAACACCATATATTTT
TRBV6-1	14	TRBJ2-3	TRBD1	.	CASRTGGGTDTQYF	TGTGCCAGCAGGACAGGGGGCGGCACAGATACGCAGTATTTT
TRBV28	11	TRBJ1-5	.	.	CASSLLEPQHF	TGTGCCAGCAGTTTACTAGAGCCCCAGCATTTT
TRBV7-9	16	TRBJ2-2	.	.	CASSPPGRGNTGELFF	TGTGCCAGCAGTCCCCCCGGCAGGGGGAACACCGGGGAGCTGTTTTTT
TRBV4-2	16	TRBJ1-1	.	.	CASSQGAVRLNTEAFF	TGTGCCAGCAGCCAGGGGGCCGTCAGGCTGAACACTGAAGCTTTCTTT
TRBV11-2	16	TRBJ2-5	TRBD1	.	CASSLVRGLVHEAQYF	TGTGCCAGCAGCTTAGTTAGGGGGCTTGTACATGAGGCCCAGTACTTC
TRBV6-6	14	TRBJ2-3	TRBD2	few	CASSERGGTDTQYF	TGTGCCAGCAGTGAGCGGGGGGGCACAGATACGCAGTATTTT
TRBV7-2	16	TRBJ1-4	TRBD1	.	CASSLAGTGIVEKLFF	TGTGCCAGCAGCTTAGCCGGGACAGGGATCGTCGAAAAACTGTTTTTT
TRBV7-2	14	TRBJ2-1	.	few	CASSLAVLAGEQFF	TGTGCCAGCAGCTTAGCGGTACTAGCTGGTGAGCAGTTCTTC
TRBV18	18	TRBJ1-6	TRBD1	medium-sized	CASSPEEDRGPLNSPLHF	TGTGCCAGCTCACCAGAGGAGGACAGGGGGCCATTGAATTCACCCCTCCACTTT